This TCR beta chain was sequenced for a study of control samples from healthy donors and cancer patients. This clone was counted many times. Profiled with immunoSEQ multiplex PCR; TCRdb holds only in-frame clones, not every one. The sample carries 95,000 to 100,000 clones, roughly four fifths recorded once. The CDR3 sequence is 17 residues long. The ends were cut back, 0 bases at V and 5 bases at J, with 17 bases in the middle. In germline, CDR1 is SGDLS, CDR2 YYNGEE. The receptor was derived from a man aged 55 to 70 in good health. The sequenced sample consisted of blood. This chain joins TRBV9 and TRBJ2-2; no clear D. The CDR3 here is CASSVVPSQRGTGELFF. CDR3 nucleotide sequence: TGTGCCAGCAGCGTAGTCCCATCCCAGCGTGGGACCGGGGAGCTGTTTTTT.